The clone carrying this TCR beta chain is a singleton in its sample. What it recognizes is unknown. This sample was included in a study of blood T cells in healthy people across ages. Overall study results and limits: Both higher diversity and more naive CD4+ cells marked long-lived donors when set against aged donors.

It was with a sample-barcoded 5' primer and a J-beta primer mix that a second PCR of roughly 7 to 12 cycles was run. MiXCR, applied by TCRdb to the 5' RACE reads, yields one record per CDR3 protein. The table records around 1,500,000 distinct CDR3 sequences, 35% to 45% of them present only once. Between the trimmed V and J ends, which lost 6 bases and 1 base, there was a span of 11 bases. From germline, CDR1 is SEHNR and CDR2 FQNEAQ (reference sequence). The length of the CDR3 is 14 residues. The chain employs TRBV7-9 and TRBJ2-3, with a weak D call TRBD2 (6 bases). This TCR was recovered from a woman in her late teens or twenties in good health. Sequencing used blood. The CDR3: CASRSWEGTDTQYF. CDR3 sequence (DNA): TGTGCCAGCAGGTCATGGGAGGGCACAGATACGCAGTATTTT.